This T cell receptor (beta chain) derives from a study of CDR3 diversity in severe acne. The germline V gene encodes CDR1 DFQATT and CDR2 SNEGSKA (reference sequence). Trimming pared 1 base from V and 4 bases from J, leaving 10 bases between. The CDR3 totals 14 residues. TCRdb independently ran MiXCR on the PCR reads; one entry per CDR3 protein. The sample contains 90,000 or so distinct CDR3 sequences, approximately 52% of which appear only once. In this sample, this clonotype turned up many times. This TCR was recovered from a male donor in good health, serving as a control. Source material: blood. V and J are TRBV20-1 and TRBJ2-2; D might be TRBD1 (5 bases). This CDR3 is CSARGTGSTGELFF. In DNA, the CDR3 is TGCAGTGCTAGAGGAACAGGCTCCACCGGGGAGCTGTTTTTT.